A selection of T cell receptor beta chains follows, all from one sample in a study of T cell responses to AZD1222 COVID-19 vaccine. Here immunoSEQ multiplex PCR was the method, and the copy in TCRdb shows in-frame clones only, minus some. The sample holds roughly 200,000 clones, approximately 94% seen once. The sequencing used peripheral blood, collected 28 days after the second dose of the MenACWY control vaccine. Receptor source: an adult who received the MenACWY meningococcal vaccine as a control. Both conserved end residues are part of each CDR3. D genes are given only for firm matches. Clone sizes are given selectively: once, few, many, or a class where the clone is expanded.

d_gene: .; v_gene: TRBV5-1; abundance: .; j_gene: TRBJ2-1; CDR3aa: CASSFEDSYNEQFF; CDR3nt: TGCGCCAGCAGCTTCGAGGACTCCTACAATGAGCAGTTCTTC
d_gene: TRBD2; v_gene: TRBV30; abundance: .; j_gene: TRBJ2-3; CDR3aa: CAMGLAGGITDTQYF; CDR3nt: TGTGCCATGGGACTAGCGGGGGGAATAACAGATACGCAGTATTTT
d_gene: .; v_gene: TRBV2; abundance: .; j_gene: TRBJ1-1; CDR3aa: CASAKRPGGAEAFF; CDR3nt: TGTGCCAGCGCTAAGAGGCCTGGAGGAGCTGAAGCTTTCTTT
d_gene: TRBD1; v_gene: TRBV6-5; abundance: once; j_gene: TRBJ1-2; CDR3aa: CASNHGQGGYGYTF; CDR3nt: TGTGCCAGCAACCATGGACAGGGCGGCTATGGCTACACCTTC
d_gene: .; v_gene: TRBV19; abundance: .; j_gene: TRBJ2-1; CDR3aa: CASSILQGRNEQFF; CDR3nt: TGTGCCAGTAGTATACTACAGGGCAGGAATGAGCAGTTCTTC
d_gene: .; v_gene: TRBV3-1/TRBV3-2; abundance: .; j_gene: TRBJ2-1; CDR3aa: CASSVDVHYNEQFF; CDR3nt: TGTGCCAGCAGCGTTGATGTTCACTACAATGAGCAGTTCTTC
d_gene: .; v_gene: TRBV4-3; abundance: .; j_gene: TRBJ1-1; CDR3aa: CASSQVRDTEAFF; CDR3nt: TGCGCCAGCAGCCAAGTTAGGGACACTGAAGCTTTCTTT
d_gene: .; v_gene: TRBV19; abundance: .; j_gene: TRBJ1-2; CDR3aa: CASSPRVGLTYGYTF; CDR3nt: TGTGCCAGTAGTCCACGCGTAGGGTTGACCTATGGCTACACCTTC
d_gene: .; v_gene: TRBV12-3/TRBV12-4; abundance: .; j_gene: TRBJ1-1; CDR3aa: CASSLETEAFF; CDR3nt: TGTGCCAGCAGTTTAGAGACTGAAGCTTTCTTT
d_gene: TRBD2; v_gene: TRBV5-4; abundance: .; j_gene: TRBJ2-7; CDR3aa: CASSLTSGRAYEQYF; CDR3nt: TGTGCCAGCAGTTTGACTAGCGGGAGGGCCTACGAGCAGTACTTC
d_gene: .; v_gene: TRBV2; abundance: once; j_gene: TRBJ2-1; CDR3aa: CANGEQSSYNEQFF; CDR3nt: TGTGCCAACGGGGAGCAGAGCTCCTACAATGAGCAGTTCTTC
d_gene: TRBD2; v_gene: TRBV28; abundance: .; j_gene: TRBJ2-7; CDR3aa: CASSFSGLAGLYF; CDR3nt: TGTGCCAGCAGTTTCTCTGGACTAGCGGGGTTGTACTTC
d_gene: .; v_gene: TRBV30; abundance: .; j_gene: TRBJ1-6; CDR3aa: CACPSREPLYNSPLHF; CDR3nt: TGTGCCTGTCCTTCGCGGGAGCCTCTATATAATTCACCCCTCCACTTT
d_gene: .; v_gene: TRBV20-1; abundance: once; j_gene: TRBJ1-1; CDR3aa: CSAEDTEAFF; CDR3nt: TGCAGTGCAGAGGACACTGAAGCTTTCTTT
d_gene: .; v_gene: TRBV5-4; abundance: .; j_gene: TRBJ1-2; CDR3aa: CASSPGASNYGYTF; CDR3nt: TGTGCCAGCAGCCCGGGAGCCTCTAACTATGGCTACACCTTC
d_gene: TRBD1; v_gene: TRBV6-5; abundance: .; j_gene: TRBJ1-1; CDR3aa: CASSYLAAGGTEAFF; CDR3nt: TGTGCCAGCAGTTACTTGGCGGCAGGGGGCACTGAAGCTTTCTTT
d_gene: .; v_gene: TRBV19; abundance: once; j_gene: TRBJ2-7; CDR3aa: CASSTARDYEQYF; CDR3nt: TGTGCCAGTAGTACAGCCCGGGACTACGAGCAGTACTTC
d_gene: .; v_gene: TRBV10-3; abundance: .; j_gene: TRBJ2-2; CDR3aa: CAAADGNTGELFF; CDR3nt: TGTGCCGCGGCAGACGGAAACACCGGGGAGCTGTTTTTT
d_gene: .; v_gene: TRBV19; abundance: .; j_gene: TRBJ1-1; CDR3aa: CASQRENRGELEAFF; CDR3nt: TGTGCCAGCCAGCGGGAGAACCGGGGCGAACTTGAAGCTTTCTTT
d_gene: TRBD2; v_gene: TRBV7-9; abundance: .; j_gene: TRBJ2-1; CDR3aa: CANGTMLHNEQFF; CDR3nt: TGTGCCAACGGGACTATGCTACACAATGAGCAGTTCTTC
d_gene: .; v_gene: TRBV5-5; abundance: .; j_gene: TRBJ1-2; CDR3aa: CASSLVGPLYGYTF; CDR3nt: TGTGCCAGCAGCTTGGTAGGGCCCCTCTATGGCTACACCTTC
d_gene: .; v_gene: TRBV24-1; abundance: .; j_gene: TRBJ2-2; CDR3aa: CATSDLKENTGELFF; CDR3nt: TGTGCCACCAGTGATTTGAAAGAGAACACCGGGGAGCTGTTTTTT
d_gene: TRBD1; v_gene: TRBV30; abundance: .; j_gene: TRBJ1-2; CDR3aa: CAWSGSDRPYGYTF; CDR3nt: TGTGCCTGGAGCGGGTCGGACAGGCCTTATGGCTACACCTTC
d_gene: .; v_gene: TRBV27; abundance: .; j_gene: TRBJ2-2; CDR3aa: CASRRAQRTGELFF; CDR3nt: TGTGCCAGCAGAAGGGCCCAGAGGACCGGGGAGCTGTTTTTT
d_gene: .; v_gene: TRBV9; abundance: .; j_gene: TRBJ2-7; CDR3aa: CASSSDYEQYF; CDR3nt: TGTGCCAGCAGCTCTGACTACGAGCAGTACTTC
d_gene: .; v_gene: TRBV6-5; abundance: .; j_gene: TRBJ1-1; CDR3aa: CASSFDTLNTEAFF; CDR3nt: TGTGCCAGCAGTTTCGACACTCTAAACACTGAAGCTTTCTTT
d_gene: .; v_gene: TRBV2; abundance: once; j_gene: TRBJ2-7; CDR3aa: CASRPDSRYEQYF; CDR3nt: TGTGCCAGCAGACCGGACAGCCGCTACGAGCAGTACTTC
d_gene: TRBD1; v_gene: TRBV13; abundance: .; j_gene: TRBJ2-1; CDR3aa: CASSPTGGRYNEQFF; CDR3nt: TGTGCCAGCAGCCCGACAGGGGGTCGCTACAATGAGCAGTTCTTC
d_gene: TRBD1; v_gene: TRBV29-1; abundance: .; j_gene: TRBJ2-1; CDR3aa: CSVQRDSSPPSSYNEQFF; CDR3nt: TGCAGCGTTCAAAGGGACAGTTCCCCCCCGAGCTCCTACAATGAGCAGTTCTTC
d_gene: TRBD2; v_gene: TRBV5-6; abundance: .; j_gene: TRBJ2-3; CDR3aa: CASSFLAGGLGSTDTQYF; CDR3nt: TGTGCCAGCAGCTTTCTAGCGGGGGGCCTAGGTAGCACAGATACGCAGTATTTT
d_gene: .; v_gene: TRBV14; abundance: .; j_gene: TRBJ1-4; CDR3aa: CASSQVRGAQATNEKLFF; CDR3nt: TGTGCCAGCAGCCAAGTCAGAGGGGCACAGGCAACTAATGAAAAACTGTTTTTT
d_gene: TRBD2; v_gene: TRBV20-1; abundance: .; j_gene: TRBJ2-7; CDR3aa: CSASAAGNYEQYF; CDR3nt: TGCAGTGCTAGTGCAGCGGGGAACTACGAGCAGTACTTC
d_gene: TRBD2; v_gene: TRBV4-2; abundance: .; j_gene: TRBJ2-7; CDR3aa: CASSHEDSSGTYEQYF; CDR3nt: TGTGCCAGCAGCCATGAAGACTCTAGCGGAACCTACGAGCAGTACTTC
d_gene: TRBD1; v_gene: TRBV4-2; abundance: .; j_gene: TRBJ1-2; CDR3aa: CASSQEMGQFYGYTF; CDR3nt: TGTGCCAGCAGCCAAGAAATGGGACAGTTCTATGGCTACACCTTC
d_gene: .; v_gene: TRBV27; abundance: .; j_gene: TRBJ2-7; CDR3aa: CASRDLAYEQYF; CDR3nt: TGTGCCAGCAGAGACCTAGCCTACGAGCAGTACTTC
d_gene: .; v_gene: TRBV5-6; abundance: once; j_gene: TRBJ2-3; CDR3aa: CASGRDTQYF; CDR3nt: TGTGCCAGCGGGAGGGATACGCAGTATTTT
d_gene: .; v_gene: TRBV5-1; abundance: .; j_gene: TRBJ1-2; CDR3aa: CASSLGQEGLSYTF; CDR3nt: TGCGCCAGCAGCTTGGGGCAGGAGGGCCTGAGCTACACCTTC
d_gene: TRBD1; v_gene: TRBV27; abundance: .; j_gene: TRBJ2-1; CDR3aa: CASSQQGAGSYNEQFF; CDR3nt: TGTGCCAGCAGCCAGCAGGGGGCCGGCTCCTACAATGAGCAGTTCTTC
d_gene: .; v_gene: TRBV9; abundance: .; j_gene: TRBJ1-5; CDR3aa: CASSATDQPQHF; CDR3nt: TGTGCCAGCAGCGCAACCGATCAGCCCCAGCATTTT
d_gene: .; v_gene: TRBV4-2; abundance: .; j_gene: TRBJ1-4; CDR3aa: CASRGEKLFF; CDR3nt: TGTGCCAGCAGGGGTGAAAAACTGTTTTTT